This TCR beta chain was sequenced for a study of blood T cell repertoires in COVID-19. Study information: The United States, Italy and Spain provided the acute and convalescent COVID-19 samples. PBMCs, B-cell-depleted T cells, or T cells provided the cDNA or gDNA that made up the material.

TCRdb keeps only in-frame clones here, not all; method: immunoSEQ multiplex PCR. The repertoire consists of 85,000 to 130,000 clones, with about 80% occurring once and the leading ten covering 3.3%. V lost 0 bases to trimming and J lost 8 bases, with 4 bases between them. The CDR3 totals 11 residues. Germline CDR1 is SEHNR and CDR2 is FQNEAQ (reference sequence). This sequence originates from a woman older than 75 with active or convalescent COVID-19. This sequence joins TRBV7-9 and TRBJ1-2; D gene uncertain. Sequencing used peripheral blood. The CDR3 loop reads CASSLATGYTF. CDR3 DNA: TGTGCCAGCAGCTTAGCGACAGGCTACACCTTC.